This TCR beta chain came from a study of PD-1 blockade in classical Hodgkin lymphoma. CDR1 is SGHRS, CDR2 YFSETQ, per germline. This CDR3 has 14 residues. The ends were cut back, 1 base at V and 5 bases at J, with 12 bases in the middle. The patients all showed relapse after autologous stem cell transplantation, while their brentuximab vedotin exposure varied. The table came from immunoSEQ multiplex PCR; TCRdb's copy has only in-frame clones and leaves some out. The data contain 30,000 to 40,000 clones, 76% of them singletons. The sequenced sample was peripheral blood mononuclear cells (PBMCs), obtained at baseline. This rearrangement joins TRBV5-1 to TRBJ1-2; weak D call: TRBD1 (5 bases). The sequence was obtained from a human donor with classical Hodgkin lymphoma. The DNA for the CDR3 is TGCGCCAGCAGCTTGCAGGCGGGGGATTATGGCTACACCTTC. It translates to CASSLQAGDYGYTF. Full variable domain (rest looked up from reference TRBV5-1 and TRBJ1-2): KAGVTQTPRYLIKTRGQQVTLSCSPISGHRSVSWYQQTPGQGLQFLFEYFSETQRNKGNFPGRFSGRQFSNSRSEMNVSTLELGDSALYLCASSLQAGDYGYTFGSGTRLTVV.